This passage covers 32 T cell receptor beta chains from one sample sequenced in a study of blood T cell repertoires in COVID-19. Here immunoSEQ multiplex PCR was the method, and the copy in TCRdb shows in-frame clones only, minus some. There are about 130,000 clones in the sample; roughly four fifths occur only once, and around a tenth lies in the top ten. The sample comprised peripheral blood. All receptors derive from a man in his forties with active or convalescent COVID-19.

J is TRBJ2-1 and V is TRBV9; 9 bases are a match to TRBD2. In germline, CDR1 is SGDLS, CDR2 YYNGEE. Trimming took 0 bases from V and 5 from J; bases not matched to a gene: 6. The CDR3 is made up of 16 amino acids. CDR3 nucleotide sequence: TGTGCCAGCAGCGTAGCTAGCGGGGACTTCGACAATGAGCAGTTCTTC. It is translated as CASSVASGDFDNEQFF.

This sequence joins TRBV28 and TRBJ2-7, with 11 bases fitting TRBD1. With V trimmed by 6 bases and J by 2 bases, 6 bases remained unmatched. The CDR3 contains 15 residues. The germline CDR1 and CDR2 sequences are MDHEN and SYDVKM. CDR3: CASRSGTGGTYEQYF. CDR3 nucleotides: TGTGCCAGCAGGTCCGGGACAGGGGGGACCTACGAGCAGTACTTC.

The V call is TRBV24-1, the J call TRBJ2-1; TRBD1 aligns across 9 bases. Germline V gives CDR1 KGHDR, CDR2 SFDVKD. This CDR3 spans 16 amino acids. The V and J ends lost 4 bases and 3 bases, in that order; junction bases with no gene match: 6. CDR3 in amino acids: CATSDSGTGFYNEQFF. DNA for the CDR3: TGTGCCACCAGTGACTCCGGGACAGGGTTCTACAATGAGCAGTTCTTC.

V and J are TRBV5-6 and TRBJ1-2; 9 bases are shared with TRBD1. CDR3 length equals 18 residues. Losses at the gene ends were 3 bases for V and 0 bases for J; bases not matched to a gene: 12. Germline lookup yields CDR1 SGHDT and CDR2 YYEEEE. CDR3 amino acids: CASSSGLRDRGTNYGYTF. Here the CDR3 DNA reads TGTGCCAGCAGCTCAGGGCTCCGCGACAGGGGGACTAACTATGGCTACACCTTC.

This chain uses TRBV4-3 with TRBJ1-6; D call uncertain. V lost 1 base, J lost 0 bases, and 7 bases lay in between. There are 16 residues in the CDR3. CDR1 is LGHNA and CDR2 is YSLEER in the germline V gene. The CDR3 nucleotides read TGCGCCAGCAGCCAAGCTAAGAGCTCCTATAATTCACCCCTCCACTTT. Translating gives CASSQAKSSYNSPLHF.

CDR3 in DNA: TGTGCCAGCAGTCCAGGGTCTGGAAACACCATATATTTT. Its protein product is CASSPGSGNTIYF. The chain uses TRBV12-3 or TRBV12-4 and TRBJ1-3, with D maybe TRBD1 (5 bases). The CDR3 spans 13 residues. Trimming removed 5 bases from V and 1 base from J, with 6 bases in between.

The genes are TRBV6-6 and TRBJ1-6, with 8 bases aligning to TRBD1. Germline V gene data show CDR1 as MNHNY and CDR2 as SVGAGI (reference sequence). This CDR3 is built from 17 residues. Germline trimming cut 5 bases from V and 5 bases from J; bases unmatched to any gene: 11. CDR3 region: CASSPRLRDRNNSPLHF. The CDR3 DNA sequence: TGTGCCAGCAGTCCCCGTCTCCGGGACAGGAATAATTCACCCCTCCACTTT.

This clone has just a few counts. The J gene is TRBJ2-1, the V gene TRBV9; 12 positions match TRBD1. CDR1 and CDR2 from the germline V gene are SGDLS and YYNGEE. Trimming removed 3 bases from V and 3 bases from J; junction bases left unmatched: 13. The CDR3 runs 19 residues. Here the CDR3 DNA reads TGTGCCAGCAGCGGACCGGGACAGGGGGCCTCCGAGAGCTACAATGAGCAGTTCTTC. This sequence encodes CASSGPGQGASESYNEQFF.

The chain employs TRBV5-5 and TRBJ1-5, with D unresolved. Germline-derived CDR1 and CDR2 are SGHKS and YYEKEE (reference sequence). There are 14 residues in the CDR3. The ends were cut back, 0 bases at V and 2 bases at J, with 6 bases in the middle. Written as DNA, the CDR3 is TGTGCCAGCAGCTTGGCAGAGGGCAATCAGCCCCAGCATTTT. Translation gives CASSLAEGNQPQHF.

The rearrangement uses TRBV7-9 and TRBJ1-5; maybe TRBD1 (6 bases). V gave up 6 bases and J gave up 3 bases, with 9 bases separating them. CDR1 is SEHNR and CDR2 is FQNEAQ in the germline V gene (reference sequence). The CDR3 length is 13 residues. The CDR3: CASRQGNNQPQHF. The CDR3 DNA follows: TGTGCCAGCAGACAGGGTAACAATCAGCCCCAGCATTTT.

The chain uses TRBV10-3 and TRBJ2-7; TRBD1 agrees at 8 bases. This CDR3 spans 13 amino acids. Per the germline V gene, CDR1 is ENHRY and CDR2 is SYGVKD. Trimming cost V 11 bases and J 7 bases; bases outside gene matches: 13. The chain's CDR3 is CAAQDRDLREQYF. The CDR3 DNA reads as TGTGCCGCCCAGGACAGGGACCTTCGGGAGCAGTACTTC.

The chain uses TRBV9 and TRBJ2-7; D remains ambiguous. Germline CDR1 is SGDLS and CDR2 is YYNGEE. The ends were cut back, 0 bases at V and 0 bases at J, with 10 bases in the middle. This CDR3 is 15 amino acids long. The CDR3 nucleotides are TGTGCCAGCAGCGTAGGGGCAGGCTCCTCCTACGAGCAGTACTTC. Protein product: CASSVGAGSSYEQYF.

V and J are TRBV21-1 and TRBJ2-3; the table's D call of TRBD1 was not tested on the DNA. TRBV21-1 is labeled a pseudogene. This CDR3 region has 17 residues. The CDR3: CASSETRDMAGSDTQYF. DNA for the CDR3: TGTGCCAGCAGCGAAACCCGGGACATGGCAGGGTCGGATACGCAGTATTTT.

The chain has TRBV5-6 and TRBJ1-2; D is uncertain. Trimming removed 2 bases from V and 4 bases from J, with 15 bases in between. In germline, CDR1 is SGHDT, CDR2 YYEEEE. The CDR3 runs 15 residues. For the CDR3, the DNA is TGTGCCAGCAGCTTTATGTCCTCCGCGAGCTATGGCTACACCTTC. Translated, it gives CASSFMSSASYGYTF.

The J gene is TRBJ2-2, the V gene TRBV4-2; a possible D gene is TRBD1 (6 bases). Germline V lookup: CDR1 LGHNA, CDR2 YNFKEQ. V lost 0 bases and J lost 5, with 10 bases in between. The CDR3 sequence is 15 residues long. CDR3 residues: CASSQEVGQTGELFF. Written as DNA, the CDR3 is TGTGCCAGCAGCCAAGAAGTAGGACAGACCGGGGAGCTGTTTTTT.

The chain couples TRBV19 to TRBJ1-5; no reliable D call. Deletions cut 4 bases from V and 0 bases from J, with 10 bases between. This CDR3 contains 15 residues. CDR1 LNHDA and CDR2 SQIVND come from the germline V gene (reference sequence). CDR3 sequence reads: CASSTGRDSNQPQHF. The CDR3 region has the DNA TGTGCCAGTAGTACAGGACGGGATAGCAATCAGCCCCAGCATTTT.

The rearrangement joins TRBV27 to TRBJ2-4; 7 bases fit TRBD2. Germline values: CDR1 MNHEY, CDR2 SMNVEV (reference sequence). With 6 bases clipped from V and 0 bases from J, the junction kept 5 bases outside the gene matches. This CDR3 region has 15 residues. The CDR3 DNA is TGTGCCAGCAGCCCTAGCGGACTAGCCAAAAACATTCAGTACTTC. It specifies CASSPSGLAKNIQYF.

This chain joins TRBV6-1 and TRBJ2-3; D is unclear. The CDR3 extends over 16 amino acids. Germline V gene data show CDR1 as MNHNS and CDR2 as SASEGT. V dropped 4 bases and J dropped 0 bases, with 14 bases sitting between them. DNA of the CDR3: TGTGCCAGCAGTGCCGCCTCGGTCGCTAGCACAGATACGCAGTATTTT. This gives the protein CASSAASVASTDTQYF.

About this clone: Sequence at one end of the junction differs from germline and may be a read error. The chain couples TRBV7-7 to TRBJ2-7; D is perhaps TRBD1 (6 bases). The CDR3 loop spans 14 amino acids. Germline CDR1 SSHAT, CDR2 FNYEAQ (reference sequence). CDR3 loop: CASTHRQGSYEQYF. The CDR3 DNA sequence: TGTGCTAGCACCCATCGTCAGGGGTCCTACGAGCAGTACTTC.

The rearrangement uses TRBV2 and TRBJ1-2; D is possibly TRBD1 (5 bases). The CDR3 contains 11 residues. Trimming removed 8 bases from V and 3 bases from J, with 7 bases in between. Germline V gene sequence: CDR1 SNHLY, CDR2 FYNNEI. CDR3 protein: CASGTDYGYTF. The DNA of the CDR3 is TGTGCCAGCGGGACTGACTATGGCTACACCTTC.

V gene TRBV10-3 combines with J gene TRBJ1-6; 9 nucleotides line up with TRBD1. Germline V CDR1 and CDR2: ENHRY, SYGVKD. This CDR3 has 14 residues. The trim removed 5 bases at V and 8 bases at J, leaving 4 bases unmatched. CDR3 in amino acids: CAISPGQGDSPLHF. The DNA of the CDR3 is TGTGCCATCAGTCCGGGACAGGGTGATTCACCCCTCCACTTT.

The chain couples TRBV10-3 to TRBJ2-2; 7 bases align to TRBD2. The ends lost 7 bases at V and 6 bases at J; junction bases unmatched: 8. Germline lookup yields CDR1 ENHRY and CDR2 SYGVKD. This CDR3 spans 14 amino acids. CDR3 DNA: TGTGCCATCAACACGGGACTACCCGCCGGGGAGCTGTTTTTT. It yields the protein CAINTGLPAGELFF.

In this sample, this clone is hyperexpanded. The V and J genes are TRBV21-1 and TRBJ1-2; TRBD1, the table's D call, lacks a check against the DNA. TRBV21-1 is marked as a pseudogene. The CDR3 is 16 residues long. The CDR3 DNA follows: TGTGCCAGCAGCAAAGACAGGGTGGGGCGTAACTATGGCTACACCTTC. Its translation: CASSKDRVGRNYGYTF.

The chain recombines TRBV19 with TRBJ1-6; 8 nucleotides line up with TRBD1. The V gene end was trimmed by 10 bases and the J gene end by 9 bases; junction bases not matched to a gene: 14. CDR3 length: 15 residues. Germline V gene data show CDR1 as LNHDA and CDR2 as SQIVND (reference sequence). CDR3 bases: TGTGCCACCGGCCGGGACAGGAATTCTGGTTCACCCCTCCACTTT. As protein: CATGRDRNSGSPLHF. The whole variable domain, remainder taken from reference TRBV19 and TRBJ1-6, is DGGITQSPKYLFRKEGQNVTLSCEQNLNHDAMYWYRQDPGQGLRLIYYSQIVNDFQKGDIAEGYSVSREKKESFPLTVTSAQKNPTAFYLCATGRDRNSGSPLHFGNGTRLTVT.

The genes are TRBV2 and TRBJ1-4, with 8 bases identical to TRBD1. In germline, CDR1 is SNHLY, CDR2 FYNNEI. J gave up 5 bases and V 1 base, and 6 bases lay outside the gene matches. CDR3 size: 16 residues. The CDR3 is CASSEGQGAVNEKLFF. In DNA, the CDR3 is TGTGCCAGCAGTGAAGGGCAGGGGGCTGTAAATGAAAAACTGTTTTTT. Combining the CDR3 with reference TRBV2 and TRBJ1-4 gives the whole variable domain EPEVTQTPSHQVTQMGQEVILRCVPISNHLYFYWYRQILGQKVEFLVSFYNNEISEKSEIFDDQFSVERPDGSNFTLKIRSTKLEDSAMYFCASSEGQGAVNEKLFFGSGTQLSVL.

The chain carries TRBV5-1 and TRBJ1-6; D perhaps matches TRBD1 (6 bases). The CDR3 is 17 residues long. Germline V CDR1 and CDR2: SGHRS, YFSETQ. V was clipped by 3 bases and J by 6 bases, with 19 bases between them. CDR3 coding DNA: TGCGCCAGCAGCTCCCAACCACCAACAGGGAGTAATTCACCCCTCCACTTT. It is translated as CASSSQPPTGSNSPLHF. The complete variable domain, with remaining parts taken from reference TRBV5-1 and TRBJ1-6, reads KAGVTQTPRYLIKTRGQQVTLSCSPISGHRSVSWYQQTPGQGLQFLFEYFSETQRNKGNFPGRFSGRQFSNSRSEMNVSTLELGDSALYLCASSSQPPTGSNSPLHFGNGTRLTVT.

The genes are TRBV2 and TRBJ1-2, with TRBD1 as a possible D gene (6 bases). V was shortened by 3 bases and J by 6 bases, with 11 bases between the two germline ends. The CDR3 contains 13 residues. Germline CDR1 is SNHLY and CDR2 is FYNNEI. CDR3: CASSEGARNGYTF. The CDR3 DNA reads as TGTGCCAGCAGTGAGGGGGCGAGGAATGGCTACACCTTC.

The V call is TRBV5-1, the J call TRBJ2-7; 9 bases match TRBD1. Unmatched junction bases numbered 4, after V lost 1 base and J lost 5 bases. This CDR3 region has 14 residues. Per the germline V gene, CDR1 is SGHRS and CDR2 is YFSETQ. The CDR3 protein is CASSLQDRGHEQYF. The CDR3 DNA is TGCGCCAGCAGCTTGCAGGACAGGGGCCACGAGCAGTACTTC.

The rearrangement joins TRBV18 to TRBJ1-4; D not resolved. The CDR3 covers 13 residues. The V gene lost 4 bases and the J gene lost 5 bases, with 8 bases spanning the gap. Per germline, CDR1 KGHSH and CDR2 LQKENI. This CDR3 is CASSQIENEKLFF. The DNA of the CDR3 is TGTGCCAGCTCACAGATCGAGAATGAAAAACTGTTTTTT.

The gene calls are TRBV5-1 and TRBJ2-2; the match to TRBD1 covers 9 bases. The V gene's germline CDR1 is SGHRS and CDR2 YFSETQ. With 4 bases clipped from V and 5 bases from J, the junction kept 12 bases outside the gene matches. The CDR3 sequence is 17 residues long. CDR3 nucleotides: TGCGCCAGCAGCCGGACAGGGGCCCAGGGGAGTACCGGGGAGCTGTTTTTT. It translates to CASSRTGAQGSTGELFF.

The chain carries TRBV9 and TRBJ2-6; D is ambiguous. The germline V gene has CDR1 SGDLS and CDR2 YYNGEE. CDR3 length: 16 residues. The V gene lost 3 bases and the J gene lost 0 bases, with 10 bases spanning the gap. Here the CDR3 reads CASSESIHSGANVLTF. The CDR3 nucleotides are TGTGCCAGCAGCGAGAGTATCCACTCTGGGGCCAACGTCCTGACTTTC.

This sequence joins TRBV9 and TRBJ1-2; D possibly corresponds to TRBD1 (5 bases). The ends were cut back, 0 bases at V and 8 bases at J, with 17 bases in the middle. Per the germline V gene, CDR1 is SGDLS and CDR2 is YYNGEE. CDR3 length: 15 amino acids. CDR3 residues: CASSVAELGRGGYTF. The DNA of the CDR3 is TGTGCCAGCAGCGTAGCTGAGTTGGGGCGTGGAGGCTACACCTTC.